The 24 T cell receptor beta chains listed next were all sequenced from one sample in a study of blood T cell repertoires in COVID-19. Assay used: immunoSEQ multiplex PCR; TCRdb lists only in-frame clones, some missing. This table has 200,000 to 300,000 clones, roughly four fifths appearing once. Sequenced sample: peripheral blood. The origin of the receptors is a woman between 55 and 75 years old with active or convalescent COVID-19.

The rearrangement joins TRBV5-1 to TRBJ2-4; no clear D. The CDR3 extends over 14 amino acids. The V end was cut by 3 bases, the J end by 0 bases, with 7 bases between. The germline CDR1 and CDR2 sequences are SGHRS and YFSETQ. The CDR3 bases are TGCGCCAGCAGCTCCTCCTTAGCCAAAAACATTCAGTACTTC. Its protein is CASSSSLAKNIQYF.

In its sample, this clone was seen once. The CDR3 DNA follows: TGCAGCGTCCTACCTACAGGGGGAGCTGAAGCTTTCTTT. It yields the protein CSVLPTGGAEAFF. The rearrangement joins TRBV29-1 to TRBJ1-1, with TRBD1 matching over 8 bases. The CDR3 runs 13 residues. Germline V lookup: CDR1 SQVTM, CDR2 ANQGSEA. Trimming cost V 6 bases and J 6 bases; bases outside gene matches: 9.

V and J are TRBV30 and TRBJ1-2; 9 bases line up with TRBD1. This CDR3 is 14 amino acids long. J gave up 2 bases and V 3 bases, and 4 bases lay outside the gene matches. CDR1 GTSNPN and CDR2 SVGIG come from the germline V gene (reference sequence). CDR3 bases: TGTGCCTGGAGAACTACAGGGGGCAACTATGGCTACACCTTC. Amino acid sequence: CAWRTTGGNYGYTF.

The chain combines TRBV13 with TRBJ1-2; 7 bases agree with TRBD1. Germline loops: CDR1 PRHDT, CDR2 FYEKMQ (reference sequence). Trimming removed 2 bases from V and 8 bases from J; junction bases left unmatched: 8. The CDR3 totals 14 residues. The CDR3 DNA reads TGTGCCAGCAGCTTACGGACAGGTCTTTGGGGCTACACCTTC. This gives the protein CASSLRTGLWGYTF.

This clone was seen once. The gene calls are TRBV7-6 and TRBJ2-2; 8 bases map to TRBD2. Looked up from germline, CDR1 is SGHVS and CDR2 is FNYEAQ. V shed 1 base, J shed 6 bases, and the junction held 4 bases outside the gene matches. The CDR3 runs to 15 residues. The CDR3 reads CASSLGAGGAGELFF. The CDR3, as DNA: TGTGCCAGCAGCTTAGGCGCGGGGGGCGCCGGGGAGCTGTTTTTT.

The chain has TRBV12-5 and TRBJ1-1; TRBD1 matches at 9 bases. Trimming cost V 9 bases and J 6 bases; bases outside gene matches: 8. This CDR3 contains 13 residues. The germline gives CDR1 LGHNT, CDR2 FRNRAP. CDR3 DNA: TGTGCTAGCTCGGGACAGGGTTTAGCTGAAGCTTTCTTT. Encoded protein: CASSGQGLAEAFF.

V is TRBV9 and J is TRBJ1-2; D might be TRBD1 (5 bases). Per the germline V gene, CDR1 is SGDLS and CDR2 is YYNGEE. The CDR3 has 15 amino acids. Trimming stripped 2 bases from V and 8 bases from J, with 19 bases between. The CDR3 region is CASSVSDRRPGGYTF. CDR3 bases: TGTGCCAGCAGCGTTTCTGACAGACGGCCGGGCGGCTACACCTTC.

The V gene is TRBV5-6, the J gene TRBJ2-7, with no clear D. This CDR3 region has 12 residues. Trimming took 3 bases from V and 6 from J, leaving 10 bases between them. In germline, CDR1 is SGHDT, CDR2 YYEEEE. CDR3 coding DNA: TGTGCCAGCAGCTGGCAGGCACTCGAGCAGTACTTC. As protein: CASSWQALEQYF.

The CDR3 here is CASNRDRPSGNTIYF. The CDR3 nucleotides read TGTGCCAGCAATCGAGACAGACCCTCTGGAAACACCATATATTTT. The chain employs TRBV2 and TRBJ1-3, with D tentatively TRBD1 (5 bases). V lost 7 bases to trimming and J lost 0 bases, with 13 bases between them. Germline CDR1 is SNHLY and CDR2 is FYNNEI. There are 15 residues in the CDR3.

The V gene is TRBV30, the J gene TRBJ1-6, with TRBD1 as a possible D gene (5 bases). The V end was cut by 1 base, the J end by 11 bases, with 15 bases between. This CDR3 has 14 residues. CDR1 is GTSNPN and CDR2 is SVGIG in the germline V gene (reference sequence). In DNA form, the CDR3 reads TGTGCCTGGAGTGAGCAGGGTGGCATCGCACCCCTCCACTTT. This gives the protein CAWSEQGGIAPLHF.

The gene calls are TRBV3-1 (or the pseudogene TRBV3-2) and TRBJ1-5; tentatively, D is TRBD1 (6 bases). Germline assignment: CDR1 LGHDT and CDR2 YNNKEL (reference sequence). V gave up 4 bases and J gave up 8 bases, with 18 bases separating them. This CDR3 has 15 residues. The CDR3, as DNA: TGTGCCAGCAGCCCCAGTTCGAGCAGGGGCAAGCCCCAGCATTTT. Residues: CASSPSSSRGKPQHF.

The chain links TRBV3-1 (or the pseudogene TRBV3-2) to TRBJ1-2; TRBD1 might be the D (6 bases). Per the germline V gene, CDR1 is LGHDT and CDR2 is YNNKEL (reference sequence). Deletions cut 1 base from V and 4 bases from J, with 13 bases between. The CDR3 loop spans 15 amino acids. The CDR3 reads CASSQGAGHVYGYTF. Written as DNA, the CDR3 is TGTGCCAGCAGCCAAGGAGCGGGACACGTCTATGGCTACACCTTC.

The chain joins TRBV6-5 to TRBJ2-2; 9 bases fit TRBD1. There are 15 residues in the CDR3. CDR1 and CDR2 from the germline V gene are MNHEY and SVGAGI. V trimming: 5 bases; J trimming: 7 bases; junction bases outside the gene matches: 8. The CDR3: CASSKTGGAHGELFF. CDR3 DNA sequence: TGTGCCAGCAGTAAAACAGGGGGCGCGCACGGGGAGCTGTTTTTT.

The chain combines TRBV5-5 with TRBJ2-1, with 8 bases identical to TRBD2. The junction had 5 bases not matched to a gene; V was cut back by 4 bases and J by 2 bases. Germline V lookup: CDR1 SGHKS, CDR2 YYEKEE (reference sequence). This CDR3 comprises 15 residues. The CDR3 spells CASSPTSGAYNEQFF. DNA for the CDR3: TGTGCCAGCAGCCCTACTAGCGGTGCCTACAATGAGCAGTTCTTC.

The chain employs TRBV10-3 and TRBJ1-2; D is possibly TRBD1 (5 bases). The CDR3 loop spans 11 amino acids. Germline values: CDR1 ENHRY, CDR2 SYGVKD. Trimming took 9 bases from V and 7 from J, leaving 12 bases between them. DNA of the CDR3: TGTGCCATTGGGGGGATCGGTGGCTACACCTTC. Its translation: CAIGGIGGYTF.

The chain uses TRBV5-8 and TRBJ2-2; TRBD2 agrees at 7 bases. The CDR3 spans 16 residues. Germline V gives CDR1 SGHTS, CDR2 YDEGEE. J gave up 0 bases and V 5 bases, and 7 bases lay outside the gene matches. CDR3 protein: CASRAGTFTNTGELFF. The CDR3 coding sequence is TGTGCCAGCAGAGCGGGGACCTTCACGAACACCGGGGAGCTGTTTTTT.

The chain links TRBV19 to TRBJ1-2; D is undetermined. This CDR3 contains 14 residues. Trimming left V 6 bases short and J 4 bases short, with 15 bases between. The germline V gene has CDR1 LNHDA and CDR2 SQIVND (reference sequence). CDR3 nucleotide sequence: TGTGCCAGTAGCCTGAGCGGGGTTAGCTATGGCTACACCTTC. It yields the protein CASSLSGVSYGYTF.

The chain has TRBV11-2 and TRBJ1-6; no firm D call. Germline CDR1 reads SGHAT; CDR2 reads FQNNGV. Trimming pared 2 bases from V and 7 bases from J, leaving 6 bases between. CDR3 length: 13 amino acids. In nucleotides, the CDR3 is TGTGCCAGCAGCTTATCGGGGAATTCACCCCTCCACTTT. This sequence encodes CASSLSGNSPLHF.

This clone has only a few counts. This chain links TRBV29-1 with TRBJ2-1, with D maybe TRBD1 (5 bases). The germline CDR1 and CDR2 sequences are SQVTM and ANQGSEA. The CDR3 totals 14 residues. V lost 4 bases and J 6 bases, leaving 16 bases between the germline ends. The CDR3 sequence is CSVGPGAGGNEQFF. Written as DNA, the CDR3 is TGCAGCGTTGGCCCTGGGGCAGGCGGCAATGAGCAGTTCTTC.

CDR3 sequence (DNA): TGTGCCAGCCGAACAGGATCCTCAGAGACCCAGTACTTC. Translation gives CASRTGSSETQYF. The chain has TRBV12-3 or TRBV12-4 and TRBJ2-5, with D possibly being TRBD1 (5 bases). V was pared by 8 bases and J by 4 bases, with 14 bases between. This CDR3 has 13 amino acids.

Of note for this clone: Relative to the germline gene, one junction end is altered; a read error may explain this. The chain couples TRBV4-1 to TRBJ2-7; perhaps TRBD1 as D (5 bases). There are 15 residues in the CDR3. Germline lookup yields CDR1 MGHRA and CDR2 YSYEKL. The CDR3 sequence is CASSKDRFPSYEQYF. In DNA, the CDR3 is TGCGCCAGCAGCAAAGACAGATTCCCCTCCTACGAGCAGTACTTC.

The chain carries TRBV5-1 and TRBJ2-3; 9 positions match TRBD1. This CDR3 is 17 amino acids long. CDR1 is SGHRS and CDR2 is YFSETQ in the germline V gene. The V segment lost 4 bases and the J segment 2 bases; nucleotides outside the gene matches: 11. CDR3 in DNA: TGCGCCAGCAGCCCAAAGACAGGGGGTAGGGACACAGATACGCAGTATTTT. Residues: CASSPKTGGRDTDTQYF. Combining the CDR3 with reference TRBV5-1 and TRBJ2-3 gives the whole variable domain KAGVTQTPRYLIKTRGQQVTLSCSPISGHRSVSWYQQTPGQGLQFLFEYFSETQRNKGNFPGRFSGRQFSNSRSEMNVSTLELGDSALYLCASSPKTGGRDTDTQYFGPGTRLTVL.

This chain joins TRBV7-3 and TRBJ1-1; 10 bases are shared with TRBD1. The CDR3 is 16 residues long. J lost 2 bases, V lost 2 bases, and 5 bases had no gene match. Germline CDR1 SGHTA, CDR2 FQGTGA. Here the CDR3 DNA reads TGTGCCAGCAGCTTAGGGGACAGGGGTGCTAACACTGAAGCTTTCTTT. Protein product: CASSLGDRGANTEAFF. Full variable domain (outside the CDR3, taken from reference TRBV7-3 and TRBJ1-1): GAGVSQTPSNKVTEKGKYVELRCDPISGHTALYWYRQSLGQGPEFLIYFQGTGAADDSGLPNDRFFAVRPEGSVSTLKIQRTERGDSAVYLCASSLGDRGANTEAFFGQGTRLTVV.

The genes are TRBV7-6 and TRBJ2-3, with 7 nucleotides matching TRBD2. CDR1 is SGHVS and CDR2 is FNYEAQ in the germline V gene. Trimming removed 1 base from V and 2 bases from J; junction bases left unmatched: 6. CDR3 length: 16 residues. CDR3 sequence (DNA): TGTGCCAGCAGCTTAGGCGGGGGACCTTACACAGATACGCAGTATTTT. Protein product: CASSLGGGPYTDTQYF.